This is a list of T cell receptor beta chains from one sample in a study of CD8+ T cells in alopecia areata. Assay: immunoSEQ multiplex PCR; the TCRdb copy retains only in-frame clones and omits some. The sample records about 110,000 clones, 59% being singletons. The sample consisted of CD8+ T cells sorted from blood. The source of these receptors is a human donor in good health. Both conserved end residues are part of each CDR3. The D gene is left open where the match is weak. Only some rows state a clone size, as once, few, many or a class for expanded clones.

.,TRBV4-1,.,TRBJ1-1,TGCGCCAGCAGCCAAGATGGCGAGGAAGAAGCTTTCTTT,CASSQDGEEEAFF
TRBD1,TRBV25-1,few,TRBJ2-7,TGTGCCAGCAGTGAATCTCTCTCTACGGGACAGGTCACCTACGAGCAGTACTTC,CASSESLSTGQVTYEQYF
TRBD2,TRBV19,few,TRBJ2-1,TGTGCCAGTAGTATTGGCGGGGGGGCATCTGAGCAGTTCTTC,CASSIGGGASEQFF
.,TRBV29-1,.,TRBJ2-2,TGCAGCGTTGAAGCAGGGGGGACCACCGGGGAGCTGTTTTTT,CSVEAGGTTGELFF
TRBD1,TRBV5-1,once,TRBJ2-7,TGCGCCAGCAGCTTGTATTACGGACAGGGGTCCTACGAGCAGTACTTC,CASSLYYGQGSYEQYF
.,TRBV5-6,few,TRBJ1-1,TGTGCCAGCAGCTTCCCTAGGGGGAGAACTGAAGCTTTCTTT,CASSFPRGRTEAFF
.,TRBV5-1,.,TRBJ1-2,TGCGCCAGCAGTCCCCGACAGGAAAACTATGGCTACACCTTC,CASSPRQENYGYTF
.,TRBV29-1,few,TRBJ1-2,TGCAGCGTTTCAAAAAGGGGAGAGAGCTATGGCTACACCTTC,CSVSKRGESYGYTF
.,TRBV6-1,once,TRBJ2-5,TGTGCCAGCAGTGAAAGCATAGGGGGGTTGGGAGAGACCCAGTACTTC,CASSESIGGLGETQYF
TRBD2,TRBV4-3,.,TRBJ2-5,TGCGCCAGCAGCCAACCCACTAGCGGGGGGGCGGAGACCCAGTACTTC,CASSQPTSGGAETQYF
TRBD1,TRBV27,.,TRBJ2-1,TGTGCCAGCAGTCTTACAGGGGGCTATGAGCAGTTCTTC,CASSLTGGYEQFF
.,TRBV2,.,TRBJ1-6,TGTGCCAGCAGCCTAGTCCGGGACCACCGTTTGCCCCTCCACTTT,CASSLVRDHRLPLHF
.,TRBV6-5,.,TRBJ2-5,TGTGCCAGCAGTTACCTGGACCAAGAGACCCAGTACTTC,CASSYLDQETQYF
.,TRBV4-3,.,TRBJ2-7,TGCGCCAGCAGCCAGGGGCCGGAACCAGCCTACGAGCAGTACTTC,CASSQGPEPAYEQYF
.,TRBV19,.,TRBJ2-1,TGTGCCAGTAGTATTGGCTCAGGCTTCGTGCAGTTCTTC,CASSIGSGFVQFF
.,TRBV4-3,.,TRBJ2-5,TGCGCCAGCAGCCAAGTTTGGACAGCGACTCAAGAGACCCAGTACTTC,CASSQVWTATQETQYF
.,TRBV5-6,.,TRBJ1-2,TGTGCCAGCAGCTTGGGCGTAACTAACTATGGCTACACCTTC,CASSLGVTNYGYTF
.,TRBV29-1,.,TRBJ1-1,TGCAGCGTTGCTGGCACTGAAGCTTTCTTT,CSVAGTEAFF
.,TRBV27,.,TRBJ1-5,TGTGCCAGCAGGCGAACAGGTGGTCGTCAGCCCCAGCATTTT,CASRRTGGRQPQHF
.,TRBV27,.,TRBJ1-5,TGTGCCAGCAGTTTACCGGCAGCGGGATCGGGCAATCAGCCCCAGCATTTT,CASSLPAAGSGNQPQHF
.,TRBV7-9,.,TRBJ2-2,TGTGCCAGCAGCTTAGCCTTGACCGGGGAGCTGTTTTTT,CASSLALTGELFF
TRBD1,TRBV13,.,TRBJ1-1,TGTGCCAGCAGCCCCGACAGGGGAAGCACTGAAGCTTTCTTT,CASSPDRGSTEAFF
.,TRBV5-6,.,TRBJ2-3,TGTGCCAGCAGCTTGGGATGGGGAGATACGCAGTATTTT,CASSLGWGDTQYF
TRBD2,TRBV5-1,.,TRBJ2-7,TGCGCCAGCATCGGACCGGGGATAAGCGGGGGGACGAGGCAGTACTTC,CASIGPGISGGTRQYF
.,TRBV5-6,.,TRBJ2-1,TGTGCCAGCAGCCGGCTAGGGGCAGGGGCGACCAATGAGCAGTTCTTC,CASSRLGAGATNEQFF
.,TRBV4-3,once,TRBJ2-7,TGCGCCAGCAGCCAAGGCGGAGGCTACGAGCAGTACTTC,CASSQGGGYEQYF
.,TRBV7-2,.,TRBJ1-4,TGTGCCAGCAGCTTTCTGACCGGGACCGTAAATGAAAAACTGTTTTTT,CASSFLTGTVNEKLFF